These 29 T cell receptor beta chains share one sample of origin, sequenced in a study of shared clonotypes between healthy human individuals. Here immunoSEQ multiplex PCR was the method, and the copy in TCRdb shows in-frame clones only, minus some. Of 980,000 or so clones in the sample, about three quarters were seen once. The sequencing sample was made of memory CD4+ T cells sorted from blood. The subset here: CD45RA-negative fraction. These receptors were obtained from a man between 18 and 29 years old in good health.

The V and J genes are TRBV2 and TRBJ1-5; D may be TRBD1 (5 bases). V was pared by 6 bases and J by 4 bases, with 16 bases between. The CDR3 has 15 residues. Germline V lookup: CDR1 SNHLY, CDR2 FYNNEI. The DNA of the CDR3 is TGTGCCAGCAGCGAAATTGGGGCACGGAATCAGCCCCAGCATTTT. It specifies CASSEIGARNQPQHF.

On this clone: Other DNA sequences of this sample code for an identical CDR3. CDR3 residues: CASSYGQGSSYEQYF. The CDR3 DNA is TGTGCCAGCAGTTACGGGCAGGGGTCGTCCTACGAGCAGTACTTC. The V call is TRBV6-5, the J call TRBJ2-7; the D gene is possibly TRBD1 (6 bases). CDR1 and CDR2 from the germline V gene are MNHEY and SVGAGI. The CDR3 consists of 15 residues. The V and J ends lost 2 bases and 1 base respectively, with 12 bases between them.

The chain uses TRBV6-5 and TRBJ1-1; TRBD1 matches 7 bases. The CDR3 is made up of 14 amino acids. The germline V gene encodes CDR1 MNHEY and CDR2 SVGAGI. V was pared by 6 bases and J by 5 bases, with 9 bases of the junction left unmatched. CDR3 DNA sequence: TGTGCCAGCAGACCCTACAGGGGAATAACTGAAGCTTTCTTT. Translated, it gives CASRPYRGITEAFF.

The chain carries TRBV7-2 and TRBJ2-3; the match to TRBD2 covers 10 bases. From germline, CDR1 is SGHTA and CDR2 FQGNSA. Losses at the gene ends were 3 bases for V and 6 bases for J; bases not matched to a gene: 9. This CDR3 comprises 16 residues. CDR3 in amino acids: CASSFDSSGRVDTQYF. Here the CDR3 DNA reads TGTGCCAGCAGCTTCGACTCTAGCGGGAGAGTGGATACGCAGTATTTT. The variable domain in full, with the rest retrieved from reference TRBV7-2 and TRBJ2-3, is GAGVSQSPSNKVTEKGKDVELRCDPISGHTALYWYRQSLGQGLEFLIYFQGNSAPDKSGLPSDRFSAERTGGSVSTLTIQRTQQEDSAVYLCASSFDSSGRVDTQYFGPGTRLTVL.

The chain uses TRBV5-1 and TRBJ1-3, with D maybe TRBD1 (5 bases). V was clipped by 0 bases and J by 5 bases, with 15 bases between them. Germline V gene lookup returns CDR1 SGHRS and CDR2 YFSETQ. The CDR3 has 16 residues. DNA for the CDR3: TGCGCCAGCAGCTTGGGAGCAGGGATAGAGAGAAACACCATATATTTT. It translates to CASSLGAGIERNTIYF.

As regards this clone: Other DNA sequences in this sample translate to the same CDR3. This sequence joins TRBV5-1 and TRBJ1-5; D uncertain. The CDR3 is made up of 13 amino acids. V was shortened by 4 bases and J by 5 bases, with 10 bases between the two germline ends. The germline gives CDR1 SGHRS, CDR2 YFSETQ. The CDR3 region is CASSPGPDQPQHF. For the CDR3, the DNA is TGCGCCAGCAGCCCGGGTCCAGATCAGCCCCAGCATTTT. Using reference TRBV5-1 and TRBJ1-5 for the parts outside the CDR3, the full variable domain is KAGVTQTPRYLIKTRGQQVTLSCSPISGHRSVSWYQQTPGQGLQFLFEYFSETQRNKGNFPGRFSGRQFSNSRSEMNVSTLELGDSALYLCASSPGPDQPQHFGDGTRLSIL.

The CDR3 DNA is TGTGCCAGCACCGGGACTCCTCAAGAGACCCAGTACTTC. This codes for CASTGTPQETQYF. The chain joins TRBV2 to TRBJ2-5; tentative D call: TRBD2 (6 bases). Germline V gene data show CDR1 as SNHLY and CDR2 as FYNNEI. This CDR3 is built from 13 residues. The V gene lost 7 bases and the J gene lost 2 bases, with 11 bases spanning the gap.

This chain links TRBV28 with TRBJ2-5; D is perhaps TRBD2 (6 bases). The CDR3 extends over 14 amino acids. Between the trimmed V and J ends, which lost 5 bases and 0 bases, there was a span of 10 bases. Germline lookup yields CDR1 MDHEN and CDR2 SYDVKM. CDR3 in amino acids: CASSRGAHQETQYF. The CDR3 DNA is TGTGCCAGCAGTCGCGGGGCCCACCAAGAGACCCAGTACTTC.

The chain carries TRBV29-1 and TRBJ1-1; D remains ambiguous. There are 13 residues in the CDR3. Trimming stripped 3 bases from V and 3 bases from J, with 11 bases between. The germline gives CDR1 SQVTM, CDR2 ANQGSEA. CDR3 region: CSVEDRVDTEAFF. The CDR3 nucleotides are TGCAGCGTTGAGGATCGGGTTGACACTGAAGCTTTCTTT.

The chain couples TRBV6-5 to TRBJ2-7; 7 nucleotides align to TRBD2. The CDR3 sequence is 13 residues long. V dropped 8 bases and J dropped 2; count of bases not matched to a gene: 6. Germline V gives CDR1 MNHEY, CDR2 SVGAGI. CDR3 bases: TGTGCCAGCGAATGGGGGGGTACCTACGAGCAGTACTTC. Translated: CASEWGGTYEQYF.

This clone was detected ten times or more. The J gene is TRBJ1-3, the V gene TRBV19; unclear D gene. This CDR3 has 14 residues. Per the germline V gene, CDR1 is LNHDA and CDR2 is SQIVND (reference sequence). The V and J ends lost 8 bases and 2 bases respectively, with 13 bases between them. The CDR3 region is CASDLGIAGNTIYF. As DNA, the CDR3 is TGTGCCAGTGACTTAGGGATCGCTGGAAACACCATATATTTT.

This clone was counted only a few times. V is TRBV2 and J is TRBJ1-4; possible D gene TRBD1, 5 bases. This CDR3 spans 14 amino acids. Germline V gene data show CDR1 as SNHLY and CDR2 as FYNNEI. Trimming removed 5 bases from V and 1 base from J, with 8 bases in between. CDR3 coding DNA: TGTGCCAGCAGTCCCAGGGTAACTAATGAAAAACTGTTTTTT. As protein: CASSPRVTNEKLFF.

This rearrangement joins TRBV10-3 to TRBJ1-6; no firm D call. Germline V CDR1 and CDR2: ENHRY, SYGVKD. The CDR3 contains 14 residues. V was shortened by 3 bases and J by 7 bases, with 10 bases between the two germline ends. The CDR3 reads CAISDSNGNSPLHF. The CDR3 DNA reads as TGTGCCATCAGTGATTCTAACGGGAATTCACCCCTCCACTTT.

Comments on this clone: The sample has other DNA sequences that encode this CDR3 too. The gene calls are TRBV5-1 and TRBJ2-7; 7 nucleotides agree with TRBD2. With V trimmed by 0 bases and J by 0 bases, 0 bases remained unmatched. Germline CDR1 reads SGHRS; CDR2 reads YFSETQ. CDR3 size: 14 residues. CDR3 loop: CASSLGGSSYEQYF. The DNA of the CDR3 is TGCGCCAGCAGCTTGGGCGGGAGCTCCTACGAGCAGTACTTC.

The chain uses TRBV18 and TRBJ2-2; D possibly uses TRBD1 or TRBD2 (5 bases each). Germline lookup yields CDR1 KGHSH and CDR2 LQKENI. Trimming stripped 6 bases from V and 0 bases from J, with 20 bases between. This CDR3 has 18 residues. CDR3 region: CASSPPGQGTSNTGELFF. In DNA, the CDR3 is TGTGCCAGCTCCCCTCCGGGGCAGGGTACCTCGAACACCGGGGAGCTGTTTTTT.

The chain combines TRBV11-2 with TRBJ1-1; 9 positions agree with TRBD1. The CDR3 sequence is 16 residues long. The germline V gene encodes CDR1 SGHAT and CDR2 FQNNGV. V trimming: 5 bases; J trimming: 1 base; junction bases outside the gene matches: 8. The CDR3 nucleotides are TGTGCCAGCAGCACACGGACAGGGGCAAGGAACACTGAAGCTTTCTTT. This translates into CASSTRTGARNTEAFF.

In its sample, this clone was seen a few times. The chain carries TRBV2 and TRBJ2-3, with 7 bases identical to TRBD1. This CDR3 comprises 13 residues. With V trimmed by 8 bases and J by 3 bases, 5 bases remained unmatched. Per the germline V gene, CDR1 is SNHLY and CDR2 is FYNNEI. DNA for the CDR3: TGTGCCAGCGACAGGGACATGACAGATACGCAGTATTTT. Amino acids: CASDRDMTDTQYF. Drawing the rest from reference TRBV2 and TRBJ2-3, the complete variable domain is EPEVTQTPSHQVTQMGQEVILRCVPISNHLYFYWYRQILGQKVEFLVSFYNNEISEKSEIFDDQFSVERPDGSNFTLKIRSTKLEDSAMYFCASDRDMTDTQYFGPGTRLTVL.

This chain links TRBV7-2 with TRBJ1-2; D not certain. CDR1 is SGHTA, CDR2 FQGNSA, per germline. The CDR3 covers 11 residues. V shed 2 bases and J shed 7 bases, with 5 bases lying between them. The CDR3 is CASSLRFGYTF. In DNA, the CDR3 is TGTGCCAGCAGCTTAAGGTTTGGCTACACCTTC.

The V call is TRBV5-5, the J call TRBJ1-5, with D unresolved. V gave up 1 base and J gave up 5 bases, with 13 bases separating them. Germline V CDR1 and CDR2: SGHKS, YYEKEE (reference sequence). This CDR3 spans 15 amino acids. The CDR3 DNA follows: TGTGCCAGCAGCTTGCTCGGCCCGGTAGATCAGCCCCAGCATTTT. It yields the protein CASSLLGPVDQPQHF.

CDR3 loop: CSVGSTGELFF. In DNA, the CDR3 is TGCAGCGTTGGGAGCACCGGGGAGCTGTTTTTT. The rearrangement joins TRBV29-1 to TRBJ2-2; D is unclear. This CDR3 region has 11 residues. Trimming cost V 4 bases and J 4 bases, with 4 bases left between them. The V gene's germline CDR1 is SQVTM and CDR2 ANQGSEA.

With regard to this clone: Compared with germline, one end of the junction differs, possibly owing to a read error. The gene calls are TRBV5-4 and TRBJ2-2; 13 positions agree with TRBD2. In germline, CDR1 is SGHNT, CDR2 YYREEE (reference sequence). The CDR3 is 17 amino acids. The CDR3 DNA reads TGTGCCAGCAGATTGGGACTAGCGGGGACGAACACCGGGGAGCTGTTTTTT. This codes for CASRLGLAGTNTGELFF.

This clone was counted once. J is TRBJ2-5 and V is TRBV5-1, with 9 bases matching TRBD1. J was trimmed by 4 bases and V by 0 bases; bases with no gene match: 4. The CDR3 contains 15 residues. The germline V gene has CDR1 SGHRS and CDR2 YFSETQ. CDR3 protein: CASSLEETGGETQYF. CDR3 DNA: TGCGCCAGCAGCTTGGAGGAGACAGGGGGAGAGACCCAGTACTTC.

The rearrangement uses TRBV6-1 and TRBJ2-1; 10 positions agree with TRBD1. The V segment lost 6 bases and the J segment 4 bases; nucleotides outside the gene matches: 6. The CDR3 is 15 residues long. Looked up from germline, CDR1 is MNHNS and CDR2 is SASEGT. The CDR3 here is CASSPDRGTYNEQFF. The CDR3 DNA reads as TGTGCCAGCAGCCCGGACAGGGGGACTTACAATGAGCAGTTCTTC.

About this clone: This same CDR3 is encoded by further DNA sequences in the sample. The chain couples TRBV5-1 to TRBJ2-6; D is ambiguous. CDR1 and CDR2 from the germline V gene are SGHRS and YFSETQ. Trimming removed 4 bases at V and 1 base at J, with 9 bases between. CDR3 length: 15 amino acids. CDR3 in amino acids: CASSLDGSGANVLTF. The CDR3 nucleotides read TGCGCCAGCAGCCTGGACGGGTCTGGGGCCAACGTCCTGACTTTC.

The J gene is TRBJ1-4, the V gene TRBV4-2; 7 bases line up with TRBD1. V was pared by 5 bases and J by 4 bases, with 13 bases of the junction left unmatched. This CDR3 is built from 17 residues. Per the germline V gene, CDR1 is LGHNA and CDR2 is YNFKEQ. This CDR3 is CASSAIWVDRDNEKLFF. DNA of the CDR3: TGTGCCAGCAGCGCGATTTGGGTTGACAGGGATAATGAAAAACTGTTTTTT.

The rearrangement links TRBV2 to TRBJ2-5; TRBD1 agrees at 9 bases. CDR1 SNHLY and CDR2 FYNNEI come from the germline V gene. The CDR3 spans 15 residues. The V segment lost 4 bases and the J segment 5 bases; nucleotides outside the gene matches: 8. The CDR3 DNA follows: TGTGCCAGCAGTGGAGGACAGGGGCAGTGGGAGACCCAGTACTTC. Its translation: CASSGGQGQWETQYF.

V is TRBV6-1 and J is TRBJ1-6; D is unresolved. V was cut by 7 bases and J by 8 bases, with 9 bases left in between. Germline V gives CDR1 MNHNS, CDR2 SASEGT. The CDR3 contains 12 residues. The CDR3 region is CASMKPYSPLHF. CDR3 nucleotides: TGTGCCAGCATGAAGCCTTATTCACCCCTCCACTTT.

The V gene is TRBV7-9, the J gene TRBJ2-1; 9 nucleotides line up with TRBD2. The V gene end was trimmed by 3 bases and the J gene end by 9 bases; junction bases not matched to a gene: 15. The germline V gene encodes CDR1 SEHNR and CDR2 FQNEAQ (reference sequence). The CDR3 is 17 residues long. CDR3 bases: TGTGCCAGCAGCTTGAACTCCGGGACTAGCCGGACGGGTGAGCAGTTCTTC. Its translation: CASSLNSGTSRTGEQFF.

The CDR3 protein is CASSQYYNNEQFF. The DNA for the CDR3 is TGTGCCAGCAGCCAGTACTACAACAATGAGCAGTTCTTC. The chain employs TRBV14 and TRBJ2-1; D is ambiguous. Germline V gives CDR1 SGHDN, CDR2 FVKESK. V was pared by 3 bases and J by 5 bases, with 8 bases between. The CDR3 length is 13 residues.